One and the same sample provided the 22 T cell receptor beta chains below, sequenced in a study of technical replicates of blood from a handful of donors. Sequencing used immunoSEQ multiplex PCR; TCRdb keeps in-frame clones, though not all of them. The data hold 68,000 or so clones, with more than 85% observed a single time. Sequenced material: PBMCs. These receptor sequences come from a human donor in good health. Some clones in this sample may be carry-over from other donors' samples.

The rearrangement joins TRBV7-9 to TRBJ2-7; TRBD1 aligns across 7 bases. After removal of 2 bases from V and 7 bases from J, the junction contained 8 bases not matched to a gene. This CDR3 spans 14 amino acids. Germline V gene data show CDR1 as SEHNR and CDR2 as FQNEAQ (reference sequence). In DNA form, the CDR3 reads TGTGCCAGCAGCTTAATACAGGGGAGAGGGGAGCAGTACTTC. This translates into CASSLIQGRGEQYF.

The chain recombines TRBV2 with TRBJ2-5; weak D call: TRBD2 (6 bases). The V gene lost 6 bases and the J gene lost 9 bases, with 23 bases spanning the gap. The germline V gene encodes CDR1 SNHLY and CDR2 FYNNEI. There are 15 residues in the CDR3. CDR3 residues: CASSSLDQTWRAQYF. The CDR3 bases are TGTGCCAGCAGCTCTCTAGACCAAACATGGAGGGCCCAGTACTTC. Supplemented by reference TRBV2 and TRBJ2-5, the full variable domain reads EPEVTQTPSHQVTQMGQEVILRCVPISNHLYFYWYRQILGQKVEFLVSFYNNEISEKSEIFDDQFSVERPDGSNFTLKIRSTKLEDSAMYFCASSSLDQTWRAQYFGPGTRLLVL.

The chain has TRBV5-6 and TRBJ2-3; weak D call: TRBD2 (5 bases). The CDR3 runs 16 residues. Trimming left V 0 bases short and J 0 bases short, with 11 bases between. CDR1 is SGHDT and CDR2 is YYEEEE in the germline V gene. This chain's CDR3 is CASSLERDASTDTQYF. CDR3 nucleotide sequence: TGTGCCAGCAGCTTGGAGAGGGATGCTAGCACAGATACGCAGTATTTT.

V is TRBV5-6 and J is TRBJ1-3, with D unclear. Germline lookup yields CDR1 SGHDT and CDR2 YYEEEE. The CDR3 extends over 17 amino acids. Trimming cost V 2 bases and J 0 bases, with 15 bases left between them. In DNA form, the CDR3 reads TGTGCCAGCAGCTTTGGCGGATACTATTCCTCTGGAAACACCATATATTTT. It yields the protein CASSFGGYYSSGNTIYF. Filled out from reference TRBV5-6 and TRBJ1-3, the complete variable domain reads DAGVTQSPTHLIKTRGQQVTLRCSPKSGHDTVSWYQQALGQGPQFIFQYYEEEERQRGNFPDRFSGHQFPNYSSELNVNALLLGDSALYLCASSFGGYYSSGNTIYFGEGSWLTVV.

The chain couples TRBV11-2 to TRBJ2-3; 7 positions match TRBD1. Germline-derived CDR1 and CDR2 are SGHAT and FQNNGV. V lost 1 base, J lost 3 bases, and 13 bases stayed unmatched. The CDR3 consists of 18 residues. Written as DNA, the CDR3 is TGTGCCAGCAGCTTAGGTGGTGGTAGGGGGCGCCTGACAGATACGCAGTATTTT. Amino acids: CASSLGGGRGRLTDTQYF.

The rearrangement joins TRBV6-1 to TRBJ2-1; maybe TRBD1 (6 bases). The germline CDR1 and CDR2 sequences are MNHNS and SASEGT. This CDR3 is built from 14 residues. Trimming removed 3 bases from V and 5 bases from J, with 11 bases in between. The CDR3 DNA reads as TGTGCCAGCAGTGACCAGGACAGACACAATGAGCAGTTCTTC. Translated, it gives CASSDQDRHNEQFF.

The V gene is TRBV30, the J gene TRBJ1-1; tentative D call: TRBD1 (5 bases). This CDR3 is 13 amino acids long. V was clipped by 2 bases and J by 5 bases, with 12 bases between them. Germline assignment: CDR1 GTSNPN and CDR2 SVGIG (reference sequence). Written as DNA, the CDR3 is TGTGCCTGGAGTAGTCAGGGCTGGACTGAAGCTTTCTTT. Translated: CAWSSQGWTEAFF. Based on the CDR3 plus reference TRBV30 and TRBJ1-1, the full variable domain is SQTIHQWPATLVQPVGSPLSLECTVEGTSNPNLYWYRQAAGRGLQLLFYSVGIGQISSEVPQNLSASRPQDRQFILSSKKLLLSDSGFYLCAWSSQGWTEAFFGQGTRLTVV.

The V gene is TRBV28, the J gene TRBJ1-2, with 8 bases that match TRBD1. V shed 4 bases and J 4 bases; nucleotides not matched to a gene: 11. Per germline, CDR1 MDHEN and CDR2 SYDVKM. The CDR3 runs to 16 residues. The CDR3 sequence: CASSSTQGARGYGYTF. CDR3 nucleotides: TGTGCCAGCAGTTCCACTCAGGGGGCGCGAGGCTATGGCTACACCTTC.

The chain links TRBV15 to TRBJ1-5; D is undetermined. CDR3 length equals 16 residues. Looked up from germline, CDR1 is LNHNV and CDR2 is YYDKDF (reference sequence). V lost 2 bases to trimming and J lost 1 base, with 12 bases between them. The CDR3 loop is CATSRPPPGSNQPQHF. DNA for the CDR3: TGTGCCACCAGCAGACCCCCTCCCGGGAGCAATCAGCCCCAGCATTTT.

The CDR3 sequence: CASSEARTGSHGYTF. The CDR3 DNA follows: TGTGCCAGCAGTGAAGCGCGAACAGGGTCCCATGGCTACACCTTC. This chain connects TRBV6-1 to TRBJ1-2; D may be TRBD1 (6 bases). From germline, CDR1 is MNHNS and CDR2 SASEGT. The CDR3 is made up of 15 amino acids. The ends were cut back, 0 bases at V and 6 bases at J, with 14 bases in the middle.

The chain carries TRBV9 and TRBJ1-3; D ambiguous. CDR3 length equals 15 residues. Per germline, CDR1 SGDLS and CDR2 YYNGEE. V was shortened by 4 bases and J by 0 bases, with 11 bases between the two germline ends. CDR3 residues: CASSSLGASGNTIYF. As DNA, the CDR3 is TGTGCCAGCAGCTCCCTGGGAGCCTCTGGAAACACCATATATTTT.

This rearrangement joins TRBV6-1 to TRBJ2-3, with D perhaps matching TRBD2 (6 bases). The V gene lost 9 bases and the J gene lost 3 bases, with 16 bases spanning the gap. Germline V lookup: CDR1 MNHNS, CDR2 SASEGT. The CDR3 is 14 residues long. The CDR3 loop is CARPQREPTDTQYF. Here the CDR3 DNA reads TGTGCCAGGCCGCAACGGGAGCCGACAGATACGCAGTATTTT.

The genes are TRBV7-2 and TRBJ1-1; perhaps TRBD1 as D (6 bases). Trimming cost V 4 bases and J 7 bases, with 13 bases left between them. Germline CDR1 is SGHTA and CDR2 is FQGNSA. This CDR3 comprises 13 residues. CDR3 sequence: CASSSYREGEAFF. The CDR3 DNA reads TGTGCCAGCAGCTCATACAGGGAAGGTGAAGCTTTCTTT.

This clone was detected only once. This chain uses TRBV27 with TRBJ1-6; TRBD1 aligns across 9 bases. The CDR3 is 14 amino acids. Trimming cost V 4 bases and J 14 bases; bases outside gene matches: 9. CDR1 and CDR2 (germline): MNHEY, SMNVEV (reference sequence). The CDR3 reads CASSSNRGLGALHF. In nucleotides, the CDR3 is TGTGCCAGCAGTTCTAACAGGGGGCTGGGAGCCCTCCACTTT.

The V call is TRBV27, the J call TRBJ1-5; weak D call: TRBD1 (5 bases). Germline V gives CDR1 MNHEY, CDR2 SMNVEV (reference sequence). V was shortened by 5 bases and J by 3 bases, with 14 bases between the two germline ends. The CDR3 consists of 15 residues. The DNA of the CDR3 is TGTGCCAGCAGTACGCGACAGAGATCCAATCAGCCCCAGCATTTT. It specifies CASSTRQRSNQPQHF.

This rearrangement joins TRBV29-1 to TRBJ1-4; a weak D match, TRBD1 (5 bases). In germline, CDR1 is SQVTM, CDR2 ANQGSEA. The V end was cut by 4 bases, the J end by 6 bases, with 9 bases between. The CDR3 sequence is 12 residues long. DNA of the CDR3: TGCAGCGTTGTGCGGGGCGATGAAAAACTGTTTTTT. Translated: CSVVRGDEKLFF.

The chain combines TRBV6-6 with TRBJ2-7, with 9 nucleotides matching TRBD1. The CDR3 spans 15 residues. The junction had 7 bases not matched to a gene; V was cut back by 6 bases and J by 1 base. Germline V gene sequence: CDR1 MNHNY, CDR2 SVGAGI (reference sequence). In nucleotides, the CDR3 is TGTGCCAGCAGATTACAACAGGGGGCTTCCTACGAGCAGTACTTC. It yields the protein CASRLQQGASYEQYF.

This chain joins TRBV29-1 and TRBJ2-7; TRBD1 matches 10 bases. CDR1 and CDR2 from the germline V gene are SQVTM and ANQGSEA. The junction had 5 bases not matched to a gene; V was cut back by 7 bases and J by 2 bases. This CDR3 is 13 amino acids long. CDR3 region: CSGGQGPAYEQYF. The CDR3 DNA is TGCAGCGGGGGACAGGGGCCGGCCTACGAGCAGTACTTC.

The CDR3 DNA follows: TGTGCCAGCAGCAAGCGGACGGGGGGGCGGGAGACCCAGTACTTC. It specifies CASSKRTGGRETQYF. V and J are TRBV7-2 and TRBJ2-5, with 8 bases matching TRBD2. After removal of 5 bases from V and 5 bases from J, the junction contained 10 bases not matched to a gene. Germline loops: CDR1 SGHTA, CDR2 FQGNSA. The CDR3 length is 15 residues.

V gene TRBV15 combines with J gene TRBJ2-1; perhaps TRBD1 as D (6 bases). From germline, CDR1 is LNHNV and CDR2 YYDKDF (reference sequence). V was cut by 0 bases and J by 8 bases, with 14 bases left in between. The CDR3 has 15 amino acids. CDR3 DNA: TGTGCCACCAGCAGAGAAGGGGGAGCTTTCCATGAGCAGTTCTTC. This translates into CATSREGGAFHEQFF.

The chain is built from TRBV5-4 and TRBJ2-3; D is uncertain. V lost 0 bases, J lost 2 bases, and 4 bases lay in between. Germline lookup yields CDR1 SGHNT and CDR2 YYREEE (reference sequence). This CDR3 contains 13 residues. The CDR3 reads CASSLVNTDTQYF. As DNA, the CDR3 is TGTGCCAGCAGCTTGGTTAACACAGATACGCAGTATTTT.

The chain is built from TRBV30 and TRBJ1-1; D is possibly TRBD1 (5 bases). The germline gives CDR1 GTSNPN, CDR2 SVGIG (reference sequence). CDR3 size: 12 residues. V shed 4 bases and J shed 0 bases, with 6 bases lying between them. The CDR3 sequence is CAWNRLNTEAFF. CDR3 DNA sequence: TGTGCCTGGAACAGGCTGAACACTGAAGCTTTCTTT.